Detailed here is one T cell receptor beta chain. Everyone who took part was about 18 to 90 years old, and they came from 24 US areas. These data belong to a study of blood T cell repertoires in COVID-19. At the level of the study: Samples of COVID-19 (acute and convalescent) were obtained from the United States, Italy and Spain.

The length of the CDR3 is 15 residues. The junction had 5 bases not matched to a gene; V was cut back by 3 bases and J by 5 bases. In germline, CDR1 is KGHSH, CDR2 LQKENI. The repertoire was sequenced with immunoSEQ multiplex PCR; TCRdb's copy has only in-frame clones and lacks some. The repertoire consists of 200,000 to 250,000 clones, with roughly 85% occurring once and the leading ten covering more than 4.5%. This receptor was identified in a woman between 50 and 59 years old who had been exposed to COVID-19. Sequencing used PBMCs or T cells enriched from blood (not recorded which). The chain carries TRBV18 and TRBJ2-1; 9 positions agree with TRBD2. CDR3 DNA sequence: TGTGCCAGCTCACCGGGGGCTAGCGGGGACAATGAGCAGTTCTTC. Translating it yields CASSPGASGDNEQFF.